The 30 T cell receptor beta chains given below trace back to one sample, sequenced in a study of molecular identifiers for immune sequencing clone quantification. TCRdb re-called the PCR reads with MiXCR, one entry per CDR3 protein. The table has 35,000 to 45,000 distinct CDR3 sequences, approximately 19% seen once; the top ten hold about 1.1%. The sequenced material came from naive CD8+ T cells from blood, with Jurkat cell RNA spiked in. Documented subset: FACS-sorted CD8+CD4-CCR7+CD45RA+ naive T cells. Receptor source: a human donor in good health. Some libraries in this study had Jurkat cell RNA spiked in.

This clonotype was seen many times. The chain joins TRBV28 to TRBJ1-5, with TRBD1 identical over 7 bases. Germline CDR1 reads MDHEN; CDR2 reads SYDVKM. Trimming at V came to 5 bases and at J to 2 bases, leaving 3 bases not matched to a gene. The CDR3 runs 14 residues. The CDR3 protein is CASSIGQGNQPQHF. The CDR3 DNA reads TGTGCCAGCAGTATAGGACAGGGCAATCAGCCCCAGCATTTT.

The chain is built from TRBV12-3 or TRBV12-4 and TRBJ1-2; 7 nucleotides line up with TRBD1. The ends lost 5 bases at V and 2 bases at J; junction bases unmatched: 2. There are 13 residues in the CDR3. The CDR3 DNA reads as TGTGCCAGCAGTGCAGGGGGAAACTATGGCTACACCTTC. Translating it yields CASSAGGNYGYTF.

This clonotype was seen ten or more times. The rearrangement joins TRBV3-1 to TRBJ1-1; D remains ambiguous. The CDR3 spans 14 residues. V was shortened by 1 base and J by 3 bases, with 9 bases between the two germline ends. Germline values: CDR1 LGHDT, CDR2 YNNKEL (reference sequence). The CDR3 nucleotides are TGTGCCAGCAGCCAAGCCCTGGGAGACACTGAAGCTTTCTTT. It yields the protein CASSQALGDTEAFF.

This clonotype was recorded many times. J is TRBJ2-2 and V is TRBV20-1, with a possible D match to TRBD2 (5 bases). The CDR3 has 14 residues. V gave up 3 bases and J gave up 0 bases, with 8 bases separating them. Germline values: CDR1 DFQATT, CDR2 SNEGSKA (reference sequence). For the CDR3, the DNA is TGCAGTGCTAGGAGGGATCCGAACACCGGGGAGCTGTTTTTT. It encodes CSARRDPNTGELFF.

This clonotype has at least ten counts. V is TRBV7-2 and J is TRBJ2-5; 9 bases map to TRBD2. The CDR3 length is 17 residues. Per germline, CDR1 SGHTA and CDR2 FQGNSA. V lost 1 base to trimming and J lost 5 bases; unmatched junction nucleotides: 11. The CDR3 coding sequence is TGTGCCAGCAGCTTAGGAACGGGCGGGGGGGCACGGGAGACCCAGTACTTC. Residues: CASSLGTGGGARETQYF.

CDR3 sequence: CASSLGPGQGDQPQHF. The CDR3 nucleotides read TGCGCCAGCAGCTTGGGTCCGGGACAGGGGGATCAGCCCCAGCATTTT. This chain links TRBV5-1 with TRBJ1-5, with 11 positions matching TRBD1. Germline CDR1 reads SGHRS; CDR2 reads YFSETQ. Unmatched junction bases numbered 4, after V lost 0 bases and J lost 5 bases. This CDR3 contains 16 residues. Based on the CDR3 plus reference TRBV5-1 and TRBJ1-5, the full variable domain is KAGVTQTPRYLIKTRGQQVTLSCSPISGHRSVSWYQQTPGQGLQFLFEYFSETQRNKGNFPGRFSGRQFSNSRSEMNVSTLELGDSALYLCASSLGPGQGDQPQHFGDGTRLSIL.

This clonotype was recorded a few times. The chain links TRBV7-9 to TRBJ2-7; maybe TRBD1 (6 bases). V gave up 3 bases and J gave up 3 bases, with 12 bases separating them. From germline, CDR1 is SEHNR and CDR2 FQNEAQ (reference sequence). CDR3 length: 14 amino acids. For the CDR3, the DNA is TGTGCCAGCAGCTTGGGCAGGGGTTACTACGAGCAGTACTTC. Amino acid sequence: CASSLGRGYYEQYF.

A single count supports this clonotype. For the CDR3, the DNA is TGCAGCGTTTCTGACAGGGCATCAGATACGCAGTATTTT. This translates into CSVSDRASDTQYF. The chain is built from TRBV29-1 and TRBJ2-3; TRBD1 aligns across 7 bases. Germline V lookup: CDR1 SQVTM, CDR2 ANQGSEA. V lost 5 bases, J lost 4 bases, and 6 bases stayed unmatched. The CDR3 runs 13 residues.

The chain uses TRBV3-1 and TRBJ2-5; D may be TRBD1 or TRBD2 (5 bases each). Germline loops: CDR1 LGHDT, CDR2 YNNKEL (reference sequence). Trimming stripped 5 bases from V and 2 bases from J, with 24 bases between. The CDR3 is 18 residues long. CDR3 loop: CASSSENGVWGIQETQYF. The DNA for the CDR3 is TGTGCCAGCAGCTCCGAAAACGGCGTATGGGGGATTCAAGAGACCCAGTACTTC.

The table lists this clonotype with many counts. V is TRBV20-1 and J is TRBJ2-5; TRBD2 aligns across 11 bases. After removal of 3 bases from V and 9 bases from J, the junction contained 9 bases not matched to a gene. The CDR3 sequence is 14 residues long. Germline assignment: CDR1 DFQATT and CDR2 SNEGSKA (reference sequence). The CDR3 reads CSARTSGVEGAQYF. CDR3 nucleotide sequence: TGCAGTGCTAGGACTAGCGGGGTCGAAGGGGCCCAGTACTTC.

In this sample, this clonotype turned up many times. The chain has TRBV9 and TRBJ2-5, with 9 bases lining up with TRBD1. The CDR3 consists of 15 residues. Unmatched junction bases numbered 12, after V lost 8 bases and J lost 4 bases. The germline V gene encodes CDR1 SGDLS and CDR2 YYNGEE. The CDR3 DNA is TGTGCCAGTGTCCACGGGACAGGGTCTGGAGAGACCCAGTACTTC. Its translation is CASVHGTGSGETQYF.

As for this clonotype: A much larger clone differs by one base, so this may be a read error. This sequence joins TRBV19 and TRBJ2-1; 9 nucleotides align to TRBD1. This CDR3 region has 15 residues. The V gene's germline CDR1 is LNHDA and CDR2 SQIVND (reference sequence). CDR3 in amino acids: CASSFTYRGQDEQLF. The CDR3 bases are TGTGCCAGTAGTTTCACATACAGGGGGCAGGATGAGCAGCTCTTC.

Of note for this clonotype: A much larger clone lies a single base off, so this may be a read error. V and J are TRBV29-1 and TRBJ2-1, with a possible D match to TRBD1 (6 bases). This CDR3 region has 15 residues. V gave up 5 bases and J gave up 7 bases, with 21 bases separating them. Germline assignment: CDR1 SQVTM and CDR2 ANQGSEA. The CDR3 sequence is CSVIFWGQGGNEQFF. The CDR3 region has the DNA TGCAGCGTTATTTTTTGGGGGCAGGGCGGAAATGAGCAGTTCTTC.

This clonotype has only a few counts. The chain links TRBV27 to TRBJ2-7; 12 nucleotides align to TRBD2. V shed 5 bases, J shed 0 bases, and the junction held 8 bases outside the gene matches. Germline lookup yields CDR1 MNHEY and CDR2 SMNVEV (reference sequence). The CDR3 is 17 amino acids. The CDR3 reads CASSSLAGGQGSYEQYF. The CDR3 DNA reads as TGTGCCAGCAGTAGTCTAGCGGGAGGGCAAGGCTCCTACGAGCAGTACTTC.

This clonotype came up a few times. The DNA for the CDR3 is TGTGCCAGCAGTTACACACCAGGGGTAGAGGCTGAAAAACTGTTTTTT. Translating gives CASSYTPGVEAEKLFF. The chain has TRBV28 and TRBJ1-4, with TRBD1 as a possible D gene (6 bases). The V gene's germline CDR1 is MDHEN and CDR2 SYDVKM. The CDR3 extends over 16 amino acids. Trimming cost V 4 bases and J 7 bases, with 19 bases left between them.

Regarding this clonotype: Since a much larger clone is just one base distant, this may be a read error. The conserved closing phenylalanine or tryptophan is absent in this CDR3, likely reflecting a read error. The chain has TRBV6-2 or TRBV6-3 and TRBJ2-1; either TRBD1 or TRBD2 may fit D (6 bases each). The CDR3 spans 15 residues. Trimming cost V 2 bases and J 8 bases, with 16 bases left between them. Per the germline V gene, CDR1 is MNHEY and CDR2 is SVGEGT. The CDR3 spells CASSYPGRGGHEQFI. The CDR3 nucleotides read TGTGCCAGCAGTTACCCAGGGAGAGGGGGGCATGAGCAGTTCATC.

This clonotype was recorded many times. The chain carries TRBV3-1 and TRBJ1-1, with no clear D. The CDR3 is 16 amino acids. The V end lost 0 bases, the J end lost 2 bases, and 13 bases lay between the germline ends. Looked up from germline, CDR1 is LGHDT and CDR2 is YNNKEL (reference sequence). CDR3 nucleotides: TGTGCCAGCAGCCAAGATAGGTACACCTTTAACACTGAAGCTTTCTTT. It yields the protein CASSQDRYTFNTEAFF. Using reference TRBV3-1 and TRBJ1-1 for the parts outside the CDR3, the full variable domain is DTAVSQTPKYLVTQMGNDKSIKCEQNLGHDTMYWYKQDSKKFLKIMFSYNNKELIINETVPNRFSPKSPDKAHLNLHINSLELGDSAVYFCASSQDRYTFNTEAFFGQGTRLTVV.

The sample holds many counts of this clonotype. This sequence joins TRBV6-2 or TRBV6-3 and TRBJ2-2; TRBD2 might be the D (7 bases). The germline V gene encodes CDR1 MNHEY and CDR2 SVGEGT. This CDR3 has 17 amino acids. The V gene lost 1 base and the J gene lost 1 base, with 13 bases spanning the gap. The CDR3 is CASSYWGGPRNTGELFF. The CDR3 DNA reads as TGTGCCAGCAGTTACTGGGGGGGGCCCCGGAACACCGGGGAGCTGTTTTTT.

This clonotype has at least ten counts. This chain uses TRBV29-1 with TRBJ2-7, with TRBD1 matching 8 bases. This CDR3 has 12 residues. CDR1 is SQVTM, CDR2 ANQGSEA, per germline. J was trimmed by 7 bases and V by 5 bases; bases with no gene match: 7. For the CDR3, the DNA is TGCAGCGTTTCCGGGACAGGTTTGGAGCAGTACTTC. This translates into CSVSGTGLEQYF.

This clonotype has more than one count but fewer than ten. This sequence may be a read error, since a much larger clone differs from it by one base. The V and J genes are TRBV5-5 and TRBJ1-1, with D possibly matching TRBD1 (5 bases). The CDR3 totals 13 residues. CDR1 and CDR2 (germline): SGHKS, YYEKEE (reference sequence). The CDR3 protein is CAGSEGRYTEAFF. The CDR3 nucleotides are TGTGCCGGCAGCGAGGGACGCTACACTGAAGCTTTCTTT.

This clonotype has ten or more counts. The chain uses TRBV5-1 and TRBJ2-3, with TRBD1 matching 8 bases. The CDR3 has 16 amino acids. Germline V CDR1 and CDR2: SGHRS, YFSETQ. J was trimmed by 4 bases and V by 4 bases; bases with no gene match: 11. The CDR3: CASSTWTGSDPDTQYF. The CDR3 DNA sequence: TGCGCCAGCAGCACCTGGACAGGGTCTGACCCAGATACGCAGTATTTT.

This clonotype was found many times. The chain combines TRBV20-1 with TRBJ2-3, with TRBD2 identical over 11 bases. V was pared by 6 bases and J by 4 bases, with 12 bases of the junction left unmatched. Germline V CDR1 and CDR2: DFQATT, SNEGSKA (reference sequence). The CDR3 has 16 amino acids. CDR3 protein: CSATPRIAGGPDTQYF. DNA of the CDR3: TGCAGTGCCACCCCTCGAATAGCGGGAGGGCCAGATACGCAGTATTTT.

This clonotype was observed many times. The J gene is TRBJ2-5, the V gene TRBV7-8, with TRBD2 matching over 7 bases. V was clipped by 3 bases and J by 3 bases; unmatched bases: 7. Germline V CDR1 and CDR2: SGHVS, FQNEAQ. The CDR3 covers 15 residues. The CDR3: CASSLGGTEEETQYF. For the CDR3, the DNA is TGTGCCAGCAGCTTGGGGGGGACTGAAGAAGAGACCCAGTACTTC.

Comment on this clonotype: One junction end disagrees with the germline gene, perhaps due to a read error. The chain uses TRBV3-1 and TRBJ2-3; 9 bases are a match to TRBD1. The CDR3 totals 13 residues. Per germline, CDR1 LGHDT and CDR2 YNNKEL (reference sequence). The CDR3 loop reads CASGTGMTDTQYF. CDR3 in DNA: TGCGCCAGCGGGACAGGGATGACAGATACGCAGTATTTT.

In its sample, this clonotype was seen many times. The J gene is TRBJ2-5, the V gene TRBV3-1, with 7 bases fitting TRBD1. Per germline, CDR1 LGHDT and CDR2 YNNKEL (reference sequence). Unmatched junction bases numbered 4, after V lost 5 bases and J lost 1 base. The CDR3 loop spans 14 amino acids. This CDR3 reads CASSSRQGQETQYF. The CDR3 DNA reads TGTGCCAGCAGCAGCCGACAGGGCCAAGAGACCCAGTACTTC.

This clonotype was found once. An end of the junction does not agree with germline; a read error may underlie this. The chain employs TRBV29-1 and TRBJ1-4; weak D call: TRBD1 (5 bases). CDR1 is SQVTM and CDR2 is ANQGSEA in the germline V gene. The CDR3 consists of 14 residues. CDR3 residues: CGVGRMGANEKLFF. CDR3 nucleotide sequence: TGCGGCGTTGGCCGGATGGGGGCTAATGAAAAACTGTTTTTT.

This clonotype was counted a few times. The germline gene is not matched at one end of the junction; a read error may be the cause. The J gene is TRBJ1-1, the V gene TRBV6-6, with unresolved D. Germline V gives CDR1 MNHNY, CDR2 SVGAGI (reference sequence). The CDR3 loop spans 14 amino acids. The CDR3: CASSYVGVNTEALF. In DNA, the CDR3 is TGTGCCAGCAGTTACGTCGGGGTGAACACTGAAGCTCTCTTT.

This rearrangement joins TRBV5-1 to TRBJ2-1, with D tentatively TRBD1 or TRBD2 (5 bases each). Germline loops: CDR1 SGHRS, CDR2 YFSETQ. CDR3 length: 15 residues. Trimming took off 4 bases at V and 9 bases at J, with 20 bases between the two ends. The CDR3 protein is CASSPVGRGDPEQFF. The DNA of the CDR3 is TGCGCCAGCAGCCCGGTTGGGAGAGGGGACCCTGAGCAGTTCTTC.

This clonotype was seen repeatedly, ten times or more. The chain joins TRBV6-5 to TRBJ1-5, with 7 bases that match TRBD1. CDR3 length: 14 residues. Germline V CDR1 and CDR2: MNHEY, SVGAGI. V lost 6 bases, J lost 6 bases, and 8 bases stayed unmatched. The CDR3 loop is CASRRNRGGQPQHF. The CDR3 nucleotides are TGTGCCAGCAGAAGAAACAGGGGAGGTCAGCCCCAGCATTTT.

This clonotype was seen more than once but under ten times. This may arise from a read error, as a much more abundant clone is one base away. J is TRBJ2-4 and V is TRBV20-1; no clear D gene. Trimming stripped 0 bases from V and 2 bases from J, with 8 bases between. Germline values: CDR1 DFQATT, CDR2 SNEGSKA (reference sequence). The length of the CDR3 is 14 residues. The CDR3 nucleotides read TGCAGTGCTAGAGAGAATGGACCCAAAAACATTCAGTACTTC. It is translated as CSARENGPKNIQYF.